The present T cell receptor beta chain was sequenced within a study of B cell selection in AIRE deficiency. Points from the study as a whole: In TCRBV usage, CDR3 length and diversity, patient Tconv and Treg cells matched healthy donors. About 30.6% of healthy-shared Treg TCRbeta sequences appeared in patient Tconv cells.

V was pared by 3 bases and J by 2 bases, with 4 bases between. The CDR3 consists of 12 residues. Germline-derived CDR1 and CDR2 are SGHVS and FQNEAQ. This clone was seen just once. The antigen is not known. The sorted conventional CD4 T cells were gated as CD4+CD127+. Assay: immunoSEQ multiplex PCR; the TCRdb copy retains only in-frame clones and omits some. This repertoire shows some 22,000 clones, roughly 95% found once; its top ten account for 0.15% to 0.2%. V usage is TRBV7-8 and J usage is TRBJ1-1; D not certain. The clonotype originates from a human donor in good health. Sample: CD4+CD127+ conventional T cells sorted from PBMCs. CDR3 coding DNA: TGTGCCAGCAGCTTCAGAAACACTGAAGCTTTCTTT. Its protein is CASSFRNTEAFF.